A single sample gave rise to the 14 T cell receptor beta chains below, sequenced in a study of blood T cell repertoires in COVID-19. Sequenced by immunoSEQ multiplex PCR; TCRdb stores in-frame clones only, minus some. Seen here are roughly 150,000 clones, approximately 83% observed once, and the top ten hold roughly a tenth. Input material: peripheral blood. All receptors come from a woman aged 80 or older with active or convalescent COVID-19.

The chain carries TRBV7-9 and TRBJ2-1; TRBD1 might be the D (7 bases). V lost 7 bases and J 6 bases, leaving 16 bases between the germline ends. The CDR3 has 14 amino acids. The V gene's germline CDR1 is SEHNR and CDR2 FQNEAQ (reference sequence). CDR3 nucleotide sequence: TGTGCCAGCATGGAGGGGGCCGTTTCCAATGAGCAGTTCTTC. This codes for CASMEGAVSNEQFF.

The chain uses TRBV29-1 and TRBJ1-2, with D possibly TRBD1 on 6 matching bases. This CDR3 is 12 amino acids long. Germline values: CDR1 SQVTM, CDR2 ANQGSEA. The V end lost 4 bases, the J end lost 4 bases, and 10 bases lay between the germline ends. Here the CDR3 DNA reads TGCAGCGTTGTCAGGGGCACCTATGGCTACACCTTC. This translates into CSVVRGTYGYTF.

This clone turned up a few times. This chain uses TRBV11-3 with TRBJ2-5; TRBD1 might be the D (7 bases). The V end lost 5 bases, the J end lost 5 bases, and 12 bases lay between the germline ends. CDR1 SGHNT and CDR2 YENEEA come from the germline V gene. The CDR3 loop spans 13 amino acids. CDR3 protein: CASSPTGRETQYF. In DNA form, the CDR3 reads TGTGCCAGCAGCCCGACAGGGAGGGAGACCCAGTACTTC.

The rearrangement joins TRBV18 to TRBJ2-5; tentatively, D is TRBD1 (6 bases). Per the germline V gene, CDR1 is KGHSH and CDR2 is LQKENI. V lost 5 bases, J lost 0 bases, and 13 bases lay in between. CDR3 size: 15 residues. In nucleotides, the CDR3 is TGTGCCAGCTCAGCCGAACAGGGATACCAAGAGACCCAGTACTTC. Amino acid sequence: CASSAEQGYQETQYF.

V and J are TRBV5-5 and TRBJ1-1; 10 positions match TRBD1. J lost 1 base, V lost 4 bases, and 7 bases had no gene match. CDR3 length equals 16 residues. Germline CDR1 reads SGHKS; CDR2 reads YYEKEE (reference sequence). CDR3 bases: TGTGCCAGCAGCGTGACAGGGGGCTGGGGGAACACTGAAGCTTTCTTT. It is translated as CASSVTGGWGNTEAFF. The full variable domain, rest sourced from reference TRBV5-5 and TRBJ1-1, is DAGVTQSPTHLIKTRGQQVTLRCSPISGHKSVSWYQQVLGQGPQFIFQYYEKEERGRGNFPDRFSARQFPNYSSELNVNALLLGDSALYLCASSVTGGWGNTEAFFGQGTRLTVV.

This chain uses TRBV19 with TRBJ1-1, with D unclear. The V and J ends lost 4 bases and 4 bases respectively, with 16 bases between them. This CDR3 is 15 amino acids long. Germline lookup yields CDR1 LNHDA and CDR2 SQIVND (reference sequence). The CDR3 sequence is CASSTTLGGGTEAFF. In DNA, the CDR3 is TGTGCCAGTAGTACTACCCTCGGAGGAGGCACTGAAGCTTTCTTT.

V usage is TRBV5-6 and J usage is TRBJ2-5; D not resolved. Germline V gene data show CDR1 as SGHDT and CDR2 as YYEEEE. Trimming left V 3 bases short and J 2 bases short, with 2 bases between. The CDR3 covers 11 residues. CDR3 DNA sequence: TGTGCCAGCAGCTCGCAAGAGACCCAGTACTTC. Protein: CASSSQETQYF.

In DNA, the CDR3 is TGTGCCTGGACCCCAACGAGCCCTGAAGCTTTCTTT. Translated: CAWTPTSPEAFF. The rearrangement uses TRBV30 and TRBJ1-1; D remains unclear. V was pared by 4 bases and J by 6 bases, with 12 bases between. Germline V lookup: CDR1 GTSNPN, CDR2 SVGIG (reference sequence). The CDR3 covers 12 residues.

CDR3 protein: CASTEGGQGTEAFF. In DNA form, the CDR3 reads TGTGCCAGCACCGAAGGGGGCCAGGGTACTGAAGCTTTCTTT. V and J are TRBV28 and TRBJ1-1, with TRBD1 matching 7 bases. The CDR3 sequence is 14 residues long. CDR1 is MDHEN, CDR2 SYDVKM, per germline. The V and J ends lost 7 bases and 5 bases, in that order; junction bases with no gene match: 10.

In the case of this clone: Other nucleotide sequences from this sample produce the same CDR3. The chain employs TRBV29-1 and TRBJ1-2; TRBD1 matches at 12 bases. Germline CDR1 and CDR2: SQVTM and ANQGSEA. The CDR3 has 17 amino acids. With 5 bases clipped from V and 8 bases from J, the junction kept 18 bases outside the gene matches. This chain's CDR3 is CSVLGQGAITSQDGYTF. CDR3 bases: TGCAGCGTTCTGGGACAGGGGGCAATAACCTCCCAGGACGGCTACACCTTC. The variable domain in full, with the rest retrieved from reference TRBV29-1 and TRBJ1-2, is SAVISQKPSRDICQRGTSLTIQCQVDSQVTMMFWYRQQPGQSLTLIATANQGSEATYESGFVIDKFPISRPNLTFSTLTVSNMSPEDSSIYLCSVLGQGAITSQDGYTFGSGTRLTVV.

The chain combines TRBV9 with TRBJ1-5; TRBD1 matches at 8 bases. V shed 4 bases and J 4 bases; nucleotides not matched to a gene: 4. The CDR3 sequence is 14 residues long. Germline V gene data show CDR1 as SGDLS and CDR2 as YYNGEE. CDR3 nucleotide sequence: TGTGCCAGCAGCCCTACAGGGGGAAATCAGCCCCAGCATTTT. Translated: CASSPTGGNQPQHF.

V and J are TRBV6-6 and TRBJ2-1; TRBD2 aligns across 10 bases. In germline, CDR1 is MNHNY, CDR2 SVGAGI (reference sequence). CDR3 size: 16 residues. The ends lost 6 bases at V and 6 bases at J; junction bases unmatched: 11. The CDR3 coding sequence is TGTGCCAGCAGCTTGGGTCAGGTAGCGGGAGGCAATGAGCAGTTCTTC. Amino acid sequence: CASSLGQVAGGNEQFF.

V usage is TRBV6-1 and J usage is TRBJ1-4; no firm D call. The CDR3 is 16 residues long. The V end was cut by 3 bases, the J end by 7 bases, with 18 bases between. The germline CDR1 and CDR2 sequences are MNHNS and SASEGT. The CDR3 nucleotides are TGTGCCAGCAGTGATCCCCCCGACACCTTCAGTGAAAAACTGTTTTTT. This translates into CASSDPPDTFSEKLFF.

This clone was counted only a few times. The chain couples TRBV19 to TRBJ1-4; D is uncertain. Germline V gene data show CDR1 as LNHDA and CDR2 as SQIVND (reference sequence). V dropped 5 bases and J dropped 8 bases, with 18 bases sitting between them. The CDR3 is 15 amino acids. Here the CDR3 reads CASSGGGLTMEKLFF. CDR3 DNA: TGTGCCAGTAGTGGCGGAGGGCTTACAATGGAAAAACTGTTTTTT.